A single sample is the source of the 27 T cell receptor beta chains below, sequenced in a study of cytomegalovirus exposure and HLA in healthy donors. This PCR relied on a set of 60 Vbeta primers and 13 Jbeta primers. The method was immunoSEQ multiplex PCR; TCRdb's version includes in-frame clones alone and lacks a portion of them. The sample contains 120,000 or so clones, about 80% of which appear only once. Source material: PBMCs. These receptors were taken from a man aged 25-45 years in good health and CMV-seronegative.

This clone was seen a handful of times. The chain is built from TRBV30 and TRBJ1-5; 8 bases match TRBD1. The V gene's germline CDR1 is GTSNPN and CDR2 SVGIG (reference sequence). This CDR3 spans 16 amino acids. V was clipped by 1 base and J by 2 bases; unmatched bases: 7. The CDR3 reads CAWSALRGQGNQPQHF. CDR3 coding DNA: TGTGCCTGGAGTGCCCTCCGGGGACAGGGCAATCAGCCCCAGCATTTT.

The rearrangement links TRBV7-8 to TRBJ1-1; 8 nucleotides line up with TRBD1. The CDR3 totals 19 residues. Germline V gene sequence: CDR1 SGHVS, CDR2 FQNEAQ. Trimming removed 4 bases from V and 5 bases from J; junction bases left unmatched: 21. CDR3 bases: TGTGCCAGCAGCTCCAAGCGAGACAGGGGATATGCTTCGAGTACTGAAGCTTTCTTT. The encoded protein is CASSSKRDRGYASSTEAFF.

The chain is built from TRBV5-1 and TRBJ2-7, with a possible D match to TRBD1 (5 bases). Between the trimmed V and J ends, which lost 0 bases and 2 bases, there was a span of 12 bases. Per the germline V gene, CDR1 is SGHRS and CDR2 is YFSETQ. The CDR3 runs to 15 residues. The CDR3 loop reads CASSLEGSRAYEQYF. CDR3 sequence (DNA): TGCGCCAGCAGCTTGGAGGGTAGCAGGGCCTACGAGCAGTACTTC.

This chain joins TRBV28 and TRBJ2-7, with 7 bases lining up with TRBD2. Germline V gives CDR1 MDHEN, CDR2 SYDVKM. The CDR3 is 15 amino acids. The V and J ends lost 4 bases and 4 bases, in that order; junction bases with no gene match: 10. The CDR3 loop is CASSYRWGGSYEQYF. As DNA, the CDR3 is TGTGCCAGCAGTTATAGGTGGGGGGGATCTTACGAGCAGTACTTC.

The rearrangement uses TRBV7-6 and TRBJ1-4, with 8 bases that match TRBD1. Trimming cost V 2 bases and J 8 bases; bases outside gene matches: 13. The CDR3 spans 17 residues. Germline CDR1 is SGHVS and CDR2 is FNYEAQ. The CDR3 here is CASSLKGHRGRGEKLFF. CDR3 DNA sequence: TGTGCCAGCAGCTTAAAGGGGCACAGGGGGAGAGGAGAAAAACTGTTTTTT.

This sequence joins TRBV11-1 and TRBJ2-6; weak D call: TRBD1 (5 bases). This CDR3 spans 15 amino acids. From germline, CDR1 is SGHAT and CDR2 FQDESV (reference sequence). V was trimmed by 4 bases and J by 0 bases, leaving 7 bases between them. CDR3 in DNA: TGTGCCAGCAGCTCCGACAGCTCTGGGGCCAACGTCCTGACTTTC. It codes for CASSSDSSGANVLTF.

This CDR3 reads CASRKGLAGSYEQYF. The CDR3 DNA reads TGTGCCAGCAGGAAAGGACTAGCGGGCTCCTACGAGCAGTACTTC. The chain employs TRBV27 and TRBJ2-7; TRBD2 aligns across 11 bases. This CDR3 contains 15 residues. After removal of 6 bases from V and 0 bases from J, the junction contained 4 bases not matched to a gene. CDR1 and CDR2 from the germline V gene are MNHEY and SMNVEV (reference sequence).

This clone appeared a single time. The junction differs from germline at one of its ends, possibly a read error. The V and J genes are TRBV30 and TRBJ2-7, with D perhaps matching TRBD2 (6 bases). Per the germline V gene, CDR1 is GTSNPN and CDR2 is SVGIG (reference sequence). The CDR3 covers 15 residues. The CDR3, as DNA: TGTGCCTGGAGTGTCGGGCGGGGCCTAACCTACGGGCAGTACTTC. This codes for CAWSVGRGLTYGQYF.

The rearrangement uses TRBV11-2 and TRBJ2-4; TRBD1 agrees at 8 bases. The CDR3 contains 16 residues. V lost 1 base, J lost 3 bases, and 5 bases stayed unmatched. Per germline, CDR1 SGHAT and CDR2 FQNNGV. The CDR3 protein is CASSLVRGPIKNIQYF. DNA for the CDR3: TGTGCCAGCAGCTTAGTCAGGGGGCCCATCAAAAACATTCAGTACTTC.

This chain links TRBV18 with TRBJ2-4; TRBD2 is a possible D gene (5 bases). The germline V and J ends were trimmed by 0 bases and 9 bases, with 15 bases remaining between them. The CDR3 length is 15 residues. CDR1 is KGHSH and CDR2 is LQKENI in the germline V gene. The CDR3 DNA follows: TGTGCCAGCTCACCACCTGAGGGTCACTTGGGCATTCAGTACTTC. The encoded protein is CASSPPEGHLGIQYF. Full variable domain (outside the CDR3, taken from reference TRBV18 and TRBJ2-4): NAGVMQNPRHLVRRRGQEARLRCSPMKGHSHVYWYRQLPEEGLKFMVYLQKENIIDESGMPKERFSAEFPKEGPSILRIQQVVRGDSAAYFCASSPPEGHLGIQYFGAGTRLSVL.

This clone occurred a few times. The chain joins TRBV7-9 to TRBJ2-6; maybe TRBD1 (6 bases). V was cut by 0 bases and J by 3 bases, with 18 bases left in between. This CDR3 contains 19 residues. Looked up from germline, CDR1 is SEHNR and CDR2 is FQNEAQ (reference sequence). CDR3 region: CASSLARTGHRVGANVLTF. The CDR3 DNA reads TGTGCCAGCAGCTTAGCGCGGACGGGACACCGCGTTGGGGCCAACGTCCTGACTTTC.

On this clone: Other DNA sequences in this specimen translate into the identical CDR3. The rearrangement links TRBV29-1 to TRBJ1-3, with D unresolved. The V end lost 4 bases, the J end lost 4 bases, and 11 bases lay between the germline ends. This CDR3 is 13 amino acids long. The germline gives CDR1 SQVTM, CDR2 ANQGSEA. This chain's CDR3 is CSVASVSGNTIYF. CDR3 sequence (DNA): TGCAGCGTTGCGTCAGTATCAGGAAACACCATATATTTT.

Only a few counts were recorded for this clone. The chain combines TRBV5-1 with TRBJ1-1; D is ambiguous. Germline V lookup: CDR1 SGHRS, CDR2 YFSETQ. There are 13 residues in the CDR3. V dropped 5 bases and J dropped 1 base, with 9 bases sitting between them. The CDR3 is CASSIQTNTEAFF. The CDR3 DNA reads TGCGCCAGCAGTATACAGACGAACACTGAAGCTTTCTTT.

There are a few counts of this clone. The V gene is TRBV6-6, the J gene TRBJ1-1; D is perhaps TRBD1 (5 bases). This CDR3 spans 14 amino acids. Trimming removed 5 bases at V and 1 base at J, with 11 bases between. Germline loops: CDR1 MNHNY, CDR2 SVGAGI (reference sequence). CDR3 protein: CASSGTQGNTEAFF. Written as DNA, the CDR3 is TGTGCCAGCAGTGGGACTCAGGGGAACACTGAAGCTTTCTTT.

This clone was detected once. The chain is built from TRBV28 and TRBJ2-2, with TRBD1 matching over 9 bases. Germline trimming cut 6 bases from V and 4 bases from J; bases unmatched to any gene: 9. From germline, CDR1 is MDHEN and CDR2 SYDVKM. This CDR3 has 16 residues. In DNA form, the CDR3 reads TGTGCCAGCAGGGACAGGACAGGGGTTGGCACCGGGGAGCTGTTTTTT. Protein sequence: CASRDRTGVGTGELFF.

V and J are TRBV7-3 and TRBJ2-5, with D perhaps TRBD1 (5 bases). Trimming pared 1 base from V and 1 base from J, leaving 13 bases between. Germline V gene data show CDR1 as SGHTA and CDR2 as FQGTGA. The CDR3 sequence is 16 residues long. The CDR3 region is CASSLRATVTQETQYF. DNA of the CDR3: TGTGCCAGCAGCTTAAGAGCGACAGTTACCCAAGAGACCCAGTACTTC.

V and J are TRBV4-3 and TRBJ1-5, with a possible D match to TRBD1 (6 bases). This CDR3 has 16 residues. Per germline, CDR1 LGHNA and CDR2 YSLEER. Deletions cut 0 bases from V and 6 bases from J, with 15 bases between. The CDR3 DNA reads TGCGCCAGCAGCCAAGAATTCGGGAGGGGGAGTCAGCCCCAGCATTTT. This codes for CASSQEFGRGSQPQHF.

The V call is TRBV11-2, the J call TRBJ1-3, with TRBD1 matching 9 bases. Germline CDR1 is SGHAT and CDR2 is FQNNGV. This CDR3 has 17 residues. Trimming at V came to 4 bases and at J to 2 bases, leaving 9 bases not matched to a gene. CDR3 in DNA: TGTGCCAGCAGCTCCAACCCACAGGGGGCGCCTGGAAACACCATATATTTT. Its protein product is CASSSNPQGAPGNTIYF.

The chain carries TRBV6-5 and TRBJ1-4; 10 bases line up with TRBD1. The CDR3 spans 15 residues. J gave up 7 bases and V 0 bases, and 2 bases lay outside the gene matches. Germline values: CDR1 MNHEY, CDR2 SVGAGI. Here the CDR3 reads CASSYSDRGSEKLFF. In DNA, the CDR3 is TGTGCCAGCAGTTACTCGGACAGGGGGAGTGAAAAACTGTTTTTT.

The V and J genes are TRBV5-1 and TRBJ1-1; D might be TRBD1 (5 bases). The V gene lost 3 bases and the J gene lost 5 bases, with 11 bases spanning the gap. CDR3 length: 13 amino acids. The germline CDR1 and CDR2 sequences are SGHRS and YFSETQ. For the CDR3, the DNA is TGCGCCAGCAGCTCCCAGGGCCCAACTGAAGCTTTCTTT. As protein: CASSSQGPTEAFF. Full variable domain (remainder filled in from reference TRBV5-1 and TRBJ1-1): KAGVTQTPRYLIKTRGQQVTLSCSPISGHRSVSWYQQTPGQGLQFLFEYFSETQRNKGNFPGRFSGRQFSNSRSEMNVSTLELGDSALYLCASSSQGPTEAFFGQGTRLTVV.

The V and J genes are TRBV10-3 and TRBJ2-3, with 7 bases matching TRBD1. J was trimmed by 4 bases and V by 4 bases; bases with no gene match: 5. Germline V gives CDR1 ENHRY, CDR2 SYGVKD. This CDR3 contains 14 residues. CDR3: CAISGTGGSDTQYF. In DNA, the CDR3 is TGTGCCATCAGTGGGACAGGAGGCTCAGATACGCAGTATTTT.

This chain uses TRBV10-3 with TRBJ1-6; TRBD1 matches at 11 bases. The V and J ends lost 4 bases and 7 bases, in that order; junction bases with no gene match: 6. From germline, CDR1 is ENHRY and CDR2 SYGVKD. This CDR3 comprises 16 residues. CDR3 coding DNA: TGTGCCATCAGTGGAAAGGGGACAGGGGGGAATTCACCCCTCCACTTT. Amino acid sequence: CAISGKGTGGNSPLHF.

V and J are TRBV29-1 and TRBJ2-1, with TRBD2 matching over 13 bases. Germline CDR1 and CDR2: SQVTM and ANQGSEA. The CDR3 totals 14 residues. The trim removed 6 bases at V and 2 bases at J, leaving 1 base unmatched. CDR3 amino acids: CSVGLAGAYNEQFF. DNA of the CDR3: TGCAGCGTCGGACTAGCGGGGGCCTACAATGAGCAGTTCTTC.

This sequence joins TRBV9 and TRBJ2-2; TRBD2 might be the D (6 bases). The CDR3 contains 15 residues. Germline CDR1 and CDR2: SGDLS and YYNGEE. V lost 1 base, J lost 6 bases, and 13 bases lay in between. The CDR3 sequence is CASSVNGRIAGELFF. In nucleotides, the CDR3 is TGTGCCAGCAGCGTAAATGGGAGGATCGCCGGGGAGCTGTTTTTT.

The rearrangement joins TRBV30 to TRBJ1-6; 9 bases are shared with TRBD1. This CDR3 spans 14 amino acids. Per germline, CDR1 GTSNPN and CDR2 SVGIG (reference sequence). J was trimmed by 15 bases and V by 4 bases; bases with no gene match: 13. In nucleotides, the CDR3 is TGTGCCTGGAAGGGGGGGACAGGGCGGCTTAACCTCCACTTT. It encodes CAWKGGTGRLNLHF.

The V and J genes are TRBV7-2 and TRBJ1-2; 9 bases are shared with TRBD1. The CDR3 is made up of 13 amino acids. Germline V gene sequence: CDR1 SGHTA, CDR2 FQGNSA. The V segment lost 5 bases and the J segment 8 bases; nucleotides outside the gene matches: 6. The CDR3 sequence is CASSLTGGGGYTF. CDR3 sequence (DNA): TGTGCCAGCAGCCTAACAGGGGGCGGAGGCTACACCTTC.

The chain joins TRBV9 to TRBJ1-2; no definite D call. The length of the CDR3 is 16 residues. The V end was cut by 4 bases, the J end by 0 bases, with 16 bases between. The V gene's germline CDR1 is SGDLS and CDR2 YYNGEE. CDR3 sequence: CASSPSVAATNYGYTF. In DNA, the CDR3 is TGTGCCAGCAGCCCCTCCGTCGCGGCAACTAACTATGGCTACACCTTC.